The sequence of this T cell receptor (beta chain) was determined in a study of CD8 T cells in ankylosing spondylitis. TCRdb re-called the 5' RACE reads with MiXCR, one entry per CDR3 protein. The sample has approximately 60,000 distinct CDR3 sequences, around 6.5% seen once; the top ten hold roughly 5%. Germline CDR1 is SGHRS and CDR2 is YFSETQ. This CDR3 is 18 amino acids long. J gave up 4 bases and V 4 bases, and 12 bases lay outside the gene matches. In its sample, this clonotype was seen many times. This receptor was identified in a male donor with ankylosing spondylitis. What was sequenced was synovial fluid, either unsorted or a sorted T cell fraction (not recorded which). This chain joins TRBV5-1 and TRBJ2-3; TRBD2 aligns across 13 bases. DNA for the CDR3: TGCGCCAGCAGCACCGGACTAGCGGGAGTTTTTATCGCAGATACGCAGTATTTT. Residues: CASSTGLAGVFIADTQYF.